These 9 T cell receptor beta chains share one sample of origin, sequenced in a study of shared clonotypes between healthy human individuals. Terminally differentiated effector memory CD45RA+ cells were excluded by CCR7 positive selection of CD45RO-negative cells. Using immunoSEQ multiplex PCR, the repertoire was profiled, and TCRdb retains in-frame clones only, with some absent. Among some 2 million clones listed, over 85% were seen once. Sequencing used naive CD8+ T cells sorted from blood. Source of these receptors: a young man in good health.

The chain uses TRBV4-3 and TRBJ2-7; 11 bases fit TRBD1. Trimming removed 4 bases from V and 6 bases from J; junction bases left unmatched: 8. The CDR3 extends over 15 amino acids. The germline gives CDR1 LGHNA, CDR2 YSLEER. CDR3 region: CASSLLTGTGGEQYF. The CDR3, as DNA: TGCGCCAGCAGCCTACTGACCGGGACAGGGGGCGAGCAGTACTTC.

The V call is TRBV27, the J call TRBJ2-1; 8 nucleotides align to TRBD1. This CDR3 contains 16 residues. The junction had 8 bases not matched to a gene; V was cut back by 5 bases and J by 2 bases. Germline assignment: CDR1 MNHEY and CDR2 SMNVEV (reference sequence). The CDR3 DNA reads TGTGCCAGCAGTCTCCTCGGACAGGGACCCTACAATGAGCAGTTCTTC. It is translated as CASSLLGQGPYNEQFF.

The rearrangement links TRBV6-5 to TRBJ1-2, with D perhaps TRBD1 (5 bases). In germline, CDR1 is MNHEY, CDR2 SVGAGI. The V gene lost 8 bases and the J gene lost 0 bases, with 10 bases spanning the gap. CDR3 size: 13 residues. In nucleotides, the CDR3 is TGTGCCAGCGGGCAGGGAGCTAACTATGGCTACACCTTC. This gives the protein CASGQGANYGYTF.

V and J are TRBV27 and TRBJ2-7; 11 bases are shared with TRBD2. CDR1 is MNHEY and CDR2 is SMNVEV in the germline V gene (reference sequence). Germline trimming cut 7 bases from V and 0 bases from J; bases unmatched to any gene: 2. This CDR3 has 14 amino acids. This chain's CDR3 is CASTGTSGSYEQYF. DNA for the CDR3: TGTGCCAGCACCGGGACTAGCGGCTCCTACGAGCAGTACTTC.

V gene TRBV7-9 combines with J gene TRBJ1-2; the D is unclear. V was cut by 5 bases and J by 1 base, with 11 bases left in between. The V gene's germline CDR1 is SEHNR and CDR2 FQNEAQ (reference sequence). The CDR3 length is 14 residues. CDR3 in amino acids: CASSTQDFNYGYTF. CDR3 sequence (DNA): TGTGCCAGCAGCACCCAGGACTTTAACTATGGCTACACCTTC.

The chain uses TRBV15 and TRBJ2-1; 7 nucleotides match TRBD2. Germline loops: CDR1 LNHNV, CDR2 YYDKDF (reference sequence). V gave up 8 bases and J gave up 8 bases; unmatched junction bases: 21. The CDR3 runs to 17 residues. The CDR3: CATRGVSGAGVFYEQFF. In DNA, the CDR3 is TGTGCCACCCGGGGGGTTAGTGGTGCGGGAGTATTCTATGAGCAGTTCTTC.

The chain carries TRBV25-1 and TRBJ2-7, with no clear D. Germline values: CDR1 MGHDK, CDR2 SYGVNS. This CDR3 has 13 residues. With 5 bases removed from V and 3 bases from J, the gap between germline ends came to 11 bases. The chain's CDR3 is CASSLGPSYEQYF. Here the CDR3 DNA reads TGTGCCAGCAGTCTCGGCCCCAGCTACGAGCAGTACTTC.

Only one count was recorded for this clone. The chain joins TRBV6-1 to TRBJ1-2; D might be TRBD1 (5 bases). V lost 2 bases to trimming and J lost 6 bases, with 7 bases between them. Germline V CDR1 and CDR2: MNHNS, SASEGT. The CDR3 has 12 residues. The CDR3 DNA reads as TGTGCCAGCAGTGAATGGGGGGATGGCTACACCTTC. Translation gives CASSEWGDGYTF.

This chain joins TRBV18 and TRBJ2-7; tentatively, D is TRBD1 or TRBD2 (5 bases each). Germline lookup yields CDR1 KGHSH and CDR2 LQKENI. The CDR3 is 15 residues long. Between the trimmed V and J ends, which lost 6 bases and 6 bases, there was a span of 21 bases. CDR3 sequence reads: CASSLDFGAIVEQYF. DNA for the CDR3: TGTGCCAGCTCCCTCGACTTCGGGGCGATTGTCGAGCAGTACTTC.